These T cell receptor beta chains were read from a single sample in a study of T cells in lung cancer brain metastases. Assay used: immunoSEQ multiplex PCR; TCRdb lists only in-frame clones, some missing. The sample records a few hundred clones, about 93% being singletons. Specimen: tumor tissue from a brain metastasis. Receptors originate from a woman in her fifties or sixties with non-small cell lung cancer that had spread to the brain. CDR3s include the opening cysteine and the closing phenylalanine or tryptophan. Each record gives: V gene, J gene, D gene, clone size, CDR3 DNA, CDR3 protein. A D gene is named only where the DNA matches it firmly. Not all rows give a size; the values are once, few, many and, for expanded clones, a class.

v_call: TRBV7-2
j_call: TRBJ1-5
d_call: .
clone_size: .
cdr3_nt: TGTGCCAGCAGCTCAGCCCTCCGCAATCAGCCCCAGCATTTT
cdr3_aa: CASSSALRNQPQHF

v_call: TRBV4-3
j_call: TRBJ2-5
d_call: TRBD2
clone_size: .
cdr3_nt: TGCGCCAGCAGCCAAGTCCTCGAAGCCAGGGTAGCGGGGCCCCAAGAGACCCAGTACTTC
cdr3_aa: CASSQVLEARVAGPQETQYF

v_call: TRBV7-2
j_call: TRBJ2-2
d_call: .
clone_size: .
cdr3_nt: TGTGCCAGCAGCTTCGGGACTGGACCCAGCGGGGAGCTGTTTTTT
cdr3_aa: CASSFGTGPSGELFF

v_call: TRBV29-1
j_call: TRBJ2-2
d_call: .
clone_size: .
cdr3_nt: TGCAGCGGAAGGGGGAACACCGGGGAGCTGTTTTTT
cdr3_aa: CSGRGNTGELFF

v_call: TRBV9
j_call: TRBJ1-1
d_call: .
clone_size: .
cdr3_nt: TGTGCCAGCAGCGTAGGAGGGGCGAACACTGAAGCTTTCTTT
cdr3_aa: CASSVGGANTEAFF

v_call: TRBV27
j_call: TRBJ2-7
d_call: .
clone_size: .
cdr3_nt: TGTGCCAGCAGTAAAGGACACGAACCGGCAGGGCAGTACTTC
cdr3_aa: CASSKGHEPAGQYF

v_call: TRBV19
j_call: TRBJ1-2
d_call: TRBD1
clone_size: once
cdr3_nt: TGTGCCAGTGTCACAGGGGACTATGGCTACACCTTC
cdr3_aa: CASVTGDYGYTF

v_call: TRBV27
j_call: TRBJ2-2
d_call: .
clone_size: once
cdr3_nt: TGTGCCAGCAGTGGGGCCGCCACCGGGGAGCTGTTTTTT
cdr3_aa: CASSGAATGELFF

v_call: TRBV9
j_call: TRBJ1-2
d_call: TRBD1
clone_size: .
cdr3_nt: TGTGCCAGCAGCGCCCGTGGGACAGTCGCTAACTATGGCTACACCTTC
cdr3_aa: CASSARGTVANYGYTF

v_call: TRBV7-9
j_call: TRBJ2-1
d_call: .
clone_size: .
cdr3_nt: TGTGCCAGCAGCGAGGGGGGGAACCCCTACAATGAGCAGTTCTTC
cdr3_aa: CASSEGGNPYNEQFF

v_call: TRBV5-8
j_call: TRBJ1-1
d_call: TRBD1
clone_size: .
cdr3_nt: TGTGCCAGCAGTCTCACGGGCAGGGGGATGAACACTAAAGCTTTCTTT
cdr3_aa: CASSLTGRGMNTKAFF

v_call: TRBV27
j_call: TRBJ1-5
d_call: .
clone_size: .
cdr3_nt: TGTGCCAGCAGTTTGCGGGCAACGTTTTATAGCAATCAGCCCCAGCATTTT
cdr3_aa: CASSLRATFYSNQPQHF

v_call: TRBV5-1
j_call: TRBJ1-1
d_call: .
clone_size: .
cdr3_nt: TGCGCCAGCAGCTGGGGAGGATTTACTAACACTGAAGCTTTCTTT
cdr3_aa: CASSWGGFTNTEAFF

v_call: TRBV29-1
j_call: TRBJ2-3
d_call: .
clone_size: .
cdr3_nt: TGCAGCGTTACTCCTCATTCTAGCACAGATACGCAGTATTTT
cdr3_aa: CSVTPHSSTDTQYF

v_call: TRBV2
j_call: TRBJ1-3
d_call: .
clone_size: .
cdr3_nt: .
cdr3_aa: CASILDRAGNTIYF

v_call: TRBV19
j_call: TRBJ2-1
d_call: .
clone_size: few
cdr3_nt: TGTGCCAGTAGTAACATGGGCAATGAGCAGTTCTTC
cdr3_aa: CASSNMGNEQFF

v_call: TRBV4-3
j_call: TRBJ2-3
d_call: .
clone_size: .
cdr3_nt: TGCGCCAGCAGCCAAGCGAGAGGATCGTTCACAGATACGCAGTATTTT
cdr3_aa: CASSQARGSFTDTQYF

v_call: TRBV7-6
j_call: TRBJ2-7
d_call: .
clone_size: .
cdr3_nt: TGTGCCAGCAGCCCTCGGCAGGGGAGCTTTTACGAGCAGTACTTC
cdr3_aa: CASSPRQGSFYEQYF

v_call: TRBV5-1
j_call: TRBJ1-5
d_call: .
clone_size: .
cdr3_nt: TGCGCCAGCAGCCCGGGGACGGGCGGTAGCAATCAGCCCCAGCATTTT
cdr3_aa: CASSPGTGGSNQPQHF

v_call: TRBV6-5
j_call: TRBJ1-1
d_call: TRBD1
clone_size: .
cdr3_nt: TGTGCCAGCCGGTGGGACAGGAAGACTGAAGCTTTCTTT
cdr3_aa: CASRWDRKTEAFF

v_call: TRBV11-2
j_call: TRBJ1-2
d_call: .
clone_size: .
cdr3_nt: TGTGCCAGCAGCTCGCCCGGGGGCTATGGCTACACCTTC
cdr3_aa: CASSSPGGYGYTF

v_call: TRBV6-6
j_call: TRBJ2-2
d_call: .
clone_size: .
cdr3_nt: TGTGCCAGCAATTGGCAGGAGAACACCGGGGAGCTGTTTTTT
cdr3_aa: CASNWQENTGELFF

v_call: TRBV5-4
j_call: TRBJ2-1
d_call: TRBD1
clone_size: .
cdr3_nt: TGTGCCAGCAGTCGCGGGACAGGGAATGAGCAGTTCTTC
cdr3_aa: CASSRGTGNEQFF

v_call: TRBV27
j_call: TRBJ1-5
d_call: TRBD1
clone_size: .
cdr3_nt: TGTGCCAGTAGAAAGGACAGGGCCGCAATCGAGCCCCAGCATTTT
cdr3_aa: CASRKDRAAIEPQHF

v_call: TRBV6-6
j_call: TRBJ1-5
d_call: .
clone_size: .
cdr3_nt: TGTGCCAGCAGTTCTGCGTACAAGGGTAATCAGCCCCAGCATTTT
cdr3_aa: CASSSAYKGNQPQHF

v_call: TRBV5-5
j_call: TRBJ1-1
d_call: .
clone_size: .
cdr3_nt: TGTGCCAGCAGCCCCCTCGGTAGTTCCACTGAAGCTTTCTTT
cdr3_aa: CASSPLGSSTEAFF

v_call: TRBV14
j_call: TRBJ2-5
d_call: .
clone_size: .
cdr3_nt: TGTGCCAGCAGCCCTCAACGACTGCCAGGAGAGACCCAGTACTTC
cdr3_aa: CASSPQRLPGETQYF

v_call: TRBV30
j_call: TRBJ2-3
d_call: TRBD1
clone_size: .
cdr3_nt: TGTGCCTGGAGTGGCCTCCGGGGGACAGGCCAGGGGACAGATACGCAGTATTTT
cdr3_aa: CAWSGLRGTGQGTDTQYF

v_call: TRBV7-6
j_call: TRBJ1-6
d_call: .
clone_size: .
cdr3_nt: TGTGCCAGCAGCTTAGACGGAAGAATCGCTAATTCACCCCTCCACTTT
cdr3_aa: CASSLDGRIANSPLHF

v_call: TRBV6-1
j_call: TRBJ1-1
d_call: .
clone_size: .
cdr3_nt: TGTGCCAGCAGCTCAGGCAGGGTTGAAGCTTTCTTT
cdr3_aa: CASSSGRVEAFF

v_call: TRBV18
j_call: TRBJ2-3
d_call: .
clone_size: .
cdr3_nt: TGTGCCAACTCACCAGTAGGGGATACGCAGTATTTT
cdr3_aa: CANSPVGDTQYF

v_call: TRBV9
j_call: TRBJ1-2
d_call: TRBD1
clone_size: .
cdr3_nt: TGTGCCAGCAGCGCTGGACAGGAATCTAACTATGGCTACACCTTC
cdr3_aa: CASSAGQESNYGYTF

v_call: TRBV13
j_call: TRBJ1-1
d_call: .
clone_size: once
cdr3_nt: TGTGCCAGCAGCCCCGGGGGTATTTTCACTGAAGCTTTCTTT
cdr3_aa: CASSPGGIFTEAFF